This T cell receptor (beta chain) emerged from a study of cytomegalovirus exposure and HLA in healthy donors. Study-level points and caveats: The authors excluded some V segments, including TRBV6-2 and TRBV6-3, as indistinguishable. Prediction of most subjects' HLA-A and HLA-B alleles by TCR beta sequences was reportedly accurate. The later analysis indicated that the majority of CMV-associated TCR beta chains appeared HLA-restricted.

A remark on this clone: The antigen remains unidentified.

In the PCR, 60 Vbeta and 13 Jbeta primers were used. The table came from immunoSEQ multiplex PCR; TCRdb's copy has only in-frame clones and leaves some out. This table holds roughly 130,000 clones, about two thirds found once. Trimming took off 1 base at V and 2 bases at J, with 15 bases between the two ends. The CDR3 has 16 amino acids. Germline V gene sequence: CDR1 PRHDT, CDR2 FYEKMQ (reference sequence). The sequenced sample was PBMCs. The chain couples TRBV13 to TRBJ2-7; possibly TRBD1 for D (6 bases). This clonotype was sampled from a man aged 35 to 55 in good health and CMV-seropositive. CDR3 coding DNA: TGTGCCAGCAGCTTAGTAGCCAGGCAGGGGCCCTACGAGCAGTACTTC. Translating gives CASSLVARQGPYEQYF.